This T cell receptor beta chain is from a study of shared clonotypes between healthy human individuals. Study-wide points: It was observed that about 5% of naive CD4 clonotypes were shared across a handful of donors.

Naivety among CD8 cells was defined by CD45RO negativity and positive CCR7 selection, thereby excluding terminally differentiated effector memory CD45RA+ cells. Assay: immunoSEQ multiplex PCR; the TCRdb copy retains only in-frame clones and omits some. The sample yields about 2.2 million clones, 85% to 95% seen once. A remark on this clone: The antigen is not known.

This CDR3 has 16 residues. Trimming took 1 base from V and 1 from J, leaving 14 bases between them. CDR1 MGHRA and CDR2 YSYEKL come from the germline V gene. The V call is TRBV4-1, the J call TRBJ2-7, with TRBD2 as a possible D gene (6 bases). The sample was naive CD8+ T cells from PBMCs. This clonotype originated in a man younger than 30 in good health. Some clones in this sample may be carry-over from other donors' samples. In DNA, the CDR3 is TGCGCCAGCAGCCAAGGATGGGGACTTTTGTCCTACGAGCAGTACTTC. It yields the protein CASSQGWGLLSYEQYF.